Described below is a single T cell receptor beta chain sequence and its context. At one end, the junction sequence differs from germline, possibly due to a read error. These data belong to a study of identical twins. TCRdb redid the calling of the 5' RACE reads with MiXCR, one entry per CDR3 protein. This table has about 890,000 distinct CDR3 sequences, around 12% appearing once. Germline V lookup: CDR1 ENHRY, CDR2 SYGVKD. The CDR3 sequence is 14 residues long. There were only healthy Caucasians among the donors. The same specimen was also included in a second study, on yellow fever vaccine responses in identical twins. That work adds: Each twin's T cell response to the vaccine was reported to look partly convergent and partly personalized.

Sample: PBMCs. This chain connects TRBV10-3 to TRBJ2-7, with D unclear. The TCR was taken from a woman aged 18-29 years in good health. CDR3 nucleotides: TGTGCCATCACTGAGGACCGGAGCTCCTACGAGCAGTACTTC. Its protein is CAITEDRSSYEQYF.